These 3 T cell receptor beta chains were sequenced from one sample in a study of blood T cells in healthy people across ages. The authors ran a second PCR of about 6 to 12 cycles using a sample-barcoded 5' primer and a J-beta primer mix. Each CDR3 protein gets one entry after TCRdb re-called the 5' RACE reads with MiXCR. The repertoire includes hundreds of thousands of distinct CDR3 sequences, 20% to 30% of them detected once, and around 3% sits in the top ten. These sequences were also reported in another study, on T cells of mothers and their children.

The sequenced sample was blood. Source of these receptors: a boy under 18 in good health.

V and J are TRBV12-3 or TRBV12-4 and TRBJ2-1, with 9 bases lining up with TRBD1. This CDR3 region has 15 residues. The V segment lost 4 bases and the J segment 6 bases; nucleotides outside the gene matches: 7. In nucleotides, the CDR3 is TGTGCCAGCAGTTCCCCGGGACAGGGAGTCAATGAGCAGTTCTTC. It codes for CASSSPGQGVNEQFF.

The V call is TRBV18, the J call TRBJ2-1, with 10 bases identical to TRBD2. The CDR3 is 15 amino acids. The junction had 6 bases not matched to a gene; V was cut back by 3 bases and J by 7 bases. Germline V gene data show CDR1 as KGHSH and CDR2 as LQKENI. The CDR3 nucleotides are TGTGCCAGCTCACCGCTAGCGGGGGCTGTAAATGAGCAGTTCTTC. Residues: CASSPLAGAVNEQFF.

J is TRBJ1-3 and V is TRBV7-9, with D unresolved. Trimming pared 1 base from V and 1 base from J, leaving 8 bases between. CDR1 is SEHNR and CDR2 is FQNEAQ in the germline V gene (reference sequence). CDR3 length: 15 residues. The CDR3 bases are TGTGCCAGCAGCTTAGGGGCGCTATCTGGAAACACCATATATTTT. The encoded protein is CASSLGALSGNTIYF.